This entry concerns a single T cell receptor beta chain. Here immunoSEQ multiplex PCR was the method, and the copy in TCRdb shows in-frame clones only, minus some. This table has about 33,000 clones, 65% to 90% appearing once. The data derive from a study of blood T cell repertoires in COVID-19. At the level of the study: In each case, the material was cDNA or gDNA derived from T cells, B-cell-depleted T cells, or PBMCs.

V was trimmed by 4 bases and J by 3 bases, leaving 7 bases between them. The CDR3 spans 12 residues. Looked up from germline, CDR1 is SNHLY and CDR2 is FYNNEI. The chain is built from TRBV2 and TRBJ2-7, with D possibly matching TRBD2 (6 bases). The source material was peripheral blood. This receptor was identified in a man in his fifties or sixties with active COVID-19. The DNA for the CDR3 is TGTGCCAGCAGTGGGGGGGACTACGAGCAGTACGTC. Protein sequence: CASSGGDYEQYV.